These 9 T cell receptor beta chains were all obtained from the same sample, sequenced in a study of long-term antiretroviral therapy in people with HIV. The libraries were made with immunoSEQ v3.0 at survey level. Some clones are missing from TCRdb's copy, which holds only in-frame ones; the method was immunoSEQ multiplex PCR. The repertoire consists of 36,000 or so clones, with about 80% occurring once and the leading ten covering under 7.5%. This specimen was unsorted PBMCs, taken 0.6 years after starting antiretroviral therapy. The receptors were sampled from a man between 18 and 29 years old with HIV.

The rearrangement joins TRBV30 to TRBJ1-3; the D gene is possibly TRBD1 (6 bases). This CDR3 comprises 13 residues. Trimming removed 3 bases from V and 2 bases from J, with 8 bases in between. The V gene's germline CDR1 is GTSNPN and CDR2 SVGIG (reference sequence). As DNA, the CDR3 is TGTGCCTGGAGAGGGGGAACTGGAAACACCATATATTTT. Its translation: CAWRGGTGNTIYF.

This chain joins TRBV11-2 and TRBJ2-7; D is unclear. The CDR3 runs to 14 residues. The V end was cut by 2 bases, the J end by 2 bases, with 10 bases between. Germline loops: CDR1 SGHAT, CDR2 FQNNGV. Here the CDR3 reads CASSLKFRPYEQYF. As DNA, the CDR3 is TGTGCCAGCAGCTTAAAGTTCCGGCCCTACGAGCAGTACTTC.

V is TRBV9 and J is TRBJ2-7; 8 nucleotides line up with TRBD2. Looked up from germline, CDR1 is SGDLS and CDR2 is YYNGEE. CDR3 length: 15 residues. V trimming: 6 bases; J trimming: 0 bases; junction bases outside the gene matches: 8. Here the CDR3 reads CASTSGLGDSYEQYF. For the CDR3, the DNA is TGTGCCAGCACCTCGGGACTAGGCGACTCCTACGAGCAGTACTTC.

J is TRBJ1-5 and V is TRBV6-1; the D is unclear. The CDR3 has 14 residues. V was clipped by 1 base and J by 16 bases, with 20 bases between them. Per the germline V gene, CDR1 is MNHNS and CDR2 is SASEGT. The CDR3 DNA follows: TGTGCCAGCAGTGAAGAAGCAGCCCGAGTATTAGAACATTTT. Protein product: CASSEEAARVLEHF.

The chain combines TRBV5-1 with TRBJ2-5; 7 positions match TRBD1. Germline assignment: CDR1 SGHRS and CDR2 YFSETQ. This CDR3 has 13 amino acids. V lost 8 bases, J lost 0 bases, and 4 bases stayed unmatched. CDR3 in amino acids: CARPGQHQETQYF. In nucleotides, the CDR3 is TGCGCCAGACCGGGACAGCACCAAGAGACCCAGTACTTC.

The V and J genes are TRBV19 and TRBJ1-2; 7 positions agree with TRBD1. V lost 4 bases and J lost 8; bases outside the gene matches: 7. In germline, CDR1 is LNHDA, CDR2 SQIVND (reference sequence). The CDR3 has 13 residues. CDR3 in amino acids: CASSNLQGSGYTF. As DNA, the CDR3 is TGTGCCAGTAGTAACCTACAGGGGAGCGGCTACACCTTC. Complete variable domain (other parts from reference TRBV19 and TRBJ1-2): DGGITQSPKYLFRKEGQNVTLSCEQNLNHDAMYWYRQDPGQGLRLIYYSQIVNDFQKGDIAEGYSVSREKKESFPLTVTSAQKNPTAFYLCASSNLQGSGYTFGSGTRLTVV.

The chain combines TRBV6-1 with TRBJ1-5; TRBD1 matches 9 bases. CDR3 length equals 14 residues. J was trimmed by 1 base and V by 8 bases; bases with no gene match: 3. Germline V CDR1 and CDR2: MNHNS, SASEGT. Here the CDR3 DNA reads TGTGCCAGCCGGGACAGGGAAAGCAATCAGCCCCAGCATTTT. This codes for CASRDRESNQPQHF.

This chain uses TRBV6-5 with TRBJ2-1, with 9 bases that match TRBD1. The J segment lost 4 bases and the V segment lost 6 bases, leaving 7 bases of the junction unmatched. Germline V gives CDR1 MNHEY, CDR2 SVGAGI. The CDR3 spans 15 residues. The CDR3 nucleotides are TGTGCCAGCAGCCAGGACAGGGGAAGTTACAATGAGCAGTTCTTC. It specifies CASSQDRGSYNEQFF.

The chain couples TRBV23-1 to TRBJ1-1; 7 positions match TRBD1. TRBV23-1 is assigned to the ORF class and has an uncertain function. V trimming: 3 bases; J trimming: 2 bases; junction bases outside the gene matches: 6. This CDR3 region has 15 residues. CDR3 region: CASSHDRAHNTEAFF. DNA of the CDR3: TGCGCCAGCAGTCACGACAGGGCGCATAACACTGAAGCTTTCTTT.